Listed here is a single TCR beta chain. Deletions cut 3 bases from V and 4 bases from J, with 10 bases between. The CDR3 has 15 residues. CDR1 is MGHDK and CDR2 is SYGVNS in the germline V gene. The source of the sample is a study of cytomegalovirus exposure and HLA in healthy donors. Primers for the PCR totalled 60 Vbeta and 13 Jbeta. Assay: immunoSEQ multiplex PCR; the TCRdb copy retains only in-frame clones and omits some. The table records roughly 110,000 clones, approximately 80% of them present only once. This TCR was recovered from a male donor in good health and CMV-seronegative. The specimen sequenced was PBMCs. This chain uses TRBV25-1 with TRBJ2-6; the D gene is possibly TRBD2 (6 bases). This CDR3 is CASSDWRGGANVLTF. For the CDR3, the DNA is TGTGCCAGCAGTGATTGGAGGGGAGGGGCCAACGTCCTGACTTTC.